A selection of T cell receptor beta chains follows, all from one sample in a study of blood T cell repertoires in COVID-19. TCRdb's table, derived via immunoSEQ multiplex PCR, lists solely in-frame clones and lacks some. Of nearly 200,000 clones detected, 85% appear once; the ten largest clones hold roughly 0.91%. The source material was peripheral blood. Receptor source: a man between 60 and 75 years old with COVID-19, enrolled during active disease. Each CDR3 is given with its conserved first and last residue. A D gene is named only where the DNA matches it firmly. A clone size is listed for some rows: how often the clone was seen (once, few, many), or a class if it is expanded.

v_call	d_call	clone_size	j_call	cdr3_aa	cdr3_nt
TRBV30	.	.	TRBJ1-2	CAWDRHLGYTF	TGTGCCTGGGACCGCCACTTGGGCTACACCTTC
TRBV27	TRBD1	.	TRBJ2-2	CASTSGQGISGELFF	TGTGCCAGCACCTCGGGACAGGGGATATCCGGGGAGCTGTTTTTT
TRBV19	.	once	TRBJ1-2	CASSIVVGIRDGYTF	TGTGCCAGTAGTATAGTGGTGGGGATCAGGGATGGCTACACCTTC
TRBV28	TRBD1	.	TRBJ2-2	CATDRVDTGELFF	TGTGCCACAGACAGGGTAGACACCGGGGAGCTGTTTTTT
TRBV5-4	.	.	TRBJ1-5	CASSFGGQDSNQPQHF	TGTGCCAGCAGCTTCGGAGGCCAAGATAGCAATCAGCCCCAGCATTTT
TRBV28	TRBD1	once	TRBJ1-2	CASSTGTGGGYTF	TGTGCCAGCAGTACCGGGACAGGGGGGGGCTACACCTTC
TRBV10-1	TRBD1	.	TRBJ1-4	CASSGQGNEKLFF	TGCGCCAGCAGTGGACAGGGGAATGAAAAACTGTTTTTT
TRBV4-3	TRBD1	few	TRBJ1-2	CASSQAGGNYGYTF	TGCGCCAGCAGCCAAGCAGGGGGTAACTATGGCTACACCTTC
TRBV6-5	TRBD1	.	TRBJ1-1	CASTRPGQGARRAFF	TGTGCCAGCACGCGACCAGGACAGGGGGCGCGGAGGGCTTTCTTT
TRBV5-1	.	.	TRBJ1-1	CASSPTVETEAFF	TGCGCCAGCAGCCCGACGGTGGAGACTGAAGCTTTCTTT
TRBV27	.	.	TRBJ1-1	CASRRPRDKNTEAFF	TGTGCCAGCAGAAGACCCCGGGACAAGAACACTGAAGCTTTCTTT
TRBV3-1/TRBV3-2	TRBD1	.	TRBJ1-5	CASSQRTGGSSNQPQHF	TGTGCCAGCAGCCAGAGGACAGGGGGAAGTAGCAATCAGCCCCAGCATTTT
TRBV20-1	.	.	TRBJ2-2	CSASPEVRTGELFF	TGCAGTGCTAGTCCGGAGGTGAGGACCGGGGAGCTGTTTTTT
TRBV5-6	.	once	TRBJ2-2	CASSLAVSANTGELFF	TGTGCCAGCAGCTTGGCCGTCTCCGCGAACACCGGGGAGCTGTTTTTT
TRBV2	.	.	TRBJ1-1	CASSLWGPANTEAFF	TGTGCCAGCAGCCTTTGGGGGCCAGCAAACACTGAAGCTTTCTTT
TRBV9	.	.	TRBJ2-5	CASSVDGGQETQYF	TGTGCCAGCAGCGTAGACGGCGGGCAAGAGACCCAGTACTTC
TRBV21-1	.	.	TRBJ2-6	CASSKQGAPSGANVLTF	TGTGCCAGCAGCAAACAGGGGGCCCCCTCTGGGGCCAACGTCCTGACTTTC
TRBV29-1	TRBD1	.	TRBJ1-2	CSATGTGGANYGYTF	TGCAGCGCCACAGGGACAGGGGGAGCTAACTATGGCTACACCTTC
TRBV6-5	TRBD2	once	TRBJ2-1	CASSHLTSPYNEQFF	TGTGCCAGCAGCCACCTGACTAGCCCCTACAATGAGCAGTTCTTC
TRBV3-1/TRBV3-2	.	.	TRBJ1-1	CASLQREGNTEAFF	TGTGCCAGCCTACAGCGTGAGGGGAACACTGAAGCTTTCTTT
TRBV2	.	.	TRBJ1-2	CASSGNRESGYTF	TGTGCCAGCAGTGGGAACAGGGAATCTGGCTACACCTTC
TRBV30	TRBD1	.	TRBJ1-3	CAWSLGQSSGNTIYF	TGTGCCTGGAGCCTGGGACAGAGCTCTGGAAACACCATATATTTT
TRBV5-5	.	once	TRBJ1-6	CASSLGGLSNSPLHF	TGTGCCAGCAGCTTGGGCGGTCTCTCTAATTCACCCCTCCACTTT
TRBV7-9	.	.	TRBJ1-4	CASSGGTSTNEKLFF	TGTGCCAGCAGCGGGGGGACCTCAACTAATGAAAAACTGTTTTTT
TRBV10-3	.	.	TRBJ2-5	CAISEKQGQQTQYF	TGTGCCATCAGTGAGAAACAGGGTCAACAGACCCAGTACTTC
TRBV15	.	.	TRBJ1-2	CATSRDKDYANYGYTF	TGTGCCACCAGCAGAGACAAGGACTACGCTAACTATGGCTACACCTTC
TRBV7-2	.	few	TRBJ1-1	CASSFADTEAFF	TGTGCCAGCAGCTTTGCAGACACTGAAGCTTTCTTT